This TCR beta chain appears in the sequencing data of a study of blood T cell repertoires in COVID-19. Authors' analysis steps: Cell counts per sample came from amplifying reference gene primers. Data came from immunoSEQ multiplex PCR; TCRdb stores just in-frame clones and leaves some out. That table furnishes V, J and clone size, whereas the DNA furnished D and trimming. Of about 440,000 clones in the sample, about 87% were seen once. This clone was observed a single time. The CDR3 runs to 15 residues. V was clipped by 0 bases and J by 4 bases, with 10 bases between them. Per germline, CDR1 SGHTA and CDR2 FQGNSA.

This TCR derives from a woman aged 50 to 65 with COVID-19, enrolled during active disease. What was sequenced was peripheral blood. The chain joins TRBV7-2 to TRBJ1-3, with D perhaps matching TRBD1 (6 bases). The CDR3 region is CASSLASGHGNTIYF. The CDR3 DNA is TGTGCCAGCAGCTTAGCGTCGGGACACGGAAACACCATATATTTT. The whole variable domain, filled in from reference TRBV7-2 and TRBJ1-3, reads GAGVSQSPSNKVTEKGKDVELRCDPISGHTALYWYRQSLGQGLEFLIYFQGNSAPDKSGLPSDRFSAERTGGSVSTLTIQRTQQEDSAVYLCASSLASGHGNTIYFGEGSWLTVV.